Below are 13 T cell receptor beta chains sequenced from a single sample in a study of T cells in Graves' hyperthyroidism and ophthalmopathy. RNA transcripts were the template for amplifying TCR beta CDR3 regions. RT-PCR in the first round (using the HTBI primer set) targeted the TCR CDR3. TCRdb re-derived calls from the multiplex PCR reads in MiXCR, one entry per CDR3 protein. The sample carries about 160,000 distinct CDR3 sequences, less than 10% recorded once. The sequencing input was blood. These receptors originate from a woman aged 18-29 years with Graves' hyperthyroidism that later progressed to Graves' ophthalmopathy.

The CDR3 sequence: CASSQIGGGELFF. The DNA of the CDR3 is TGTGCCAGCAGCCAGATCGGGGGCGGGGAGCTGTTTTTT. The V gene is TRBV3-1, the J gene TRBJ2-2, with D perhaps TRBD2 (6 bases). CDR3 length: 13 amino acids. Germline-derived CDR1 and CDR2 are LGHDT and YNNKEL (reference sequence). Trimming cost V 3 bases and J 7 bases, with 9 bases left between them.

This clonotype was observed many times. The chain is built from TRBV7-9 and TRBJ2-2, with unresolved D. Per the germline V gene, CDR1 is SEHNR and CDR2 is FQNEAQ (reference sequence). The ends were cut back, 4 bases at V and 8 bases at J, with 11 bases in the middle. CDR3 length: 13 amino acids. The CDR3 protein is CASSYDTWGELFF. The CDR3 DNA sequence: TGTGCCAGCAGCTACGATACCTGGGGGGAGCTGTTTTTT.

In this sample, this clonotype turned up many times. The gene calls are TRBV2 and TRBJ1-2; TRBD1 aligns across 7 bases. The V and J ends lost 4 bases and 0 bases, in that order; junction bases with no gene match: 2. Germline values: CDR1 SNHLY, CDR2 FYNNEI. CDR3 length: 14 amino acids. The chain's CDR3 is CASSGQGSNYGYTF. The DNA for the CDR3 is TGTGCCAGCAGTGGACAGGGATCTAACTATGGCTACACCTTC.

This clonotype has at least ten counts. The CDR3 protein is CASNHEGDGNTEAFF. In DNA, the CDR3 is TGTGCCAGTAATCATGAGGGTGATGGGAACACTGAAGCTTTCTTT. The chain is built from TRBV19 and TRBJ1-1, with D uncertain. The V gene's germline CDR1 is LNHDA and CDR2 SQIVND (reference sequence). The CDR3 covers 15 residues. The V gene lost 7 bases and the J gene lost 1 base, with 16 bases spanning the gap.

This clonotype was counted ten times or more. The chain is built from TRBV11-1 and TRBJ1-1; 7 bases map to TRBD1. The CDR3 covers 17 residues. The germline V gene has CDR1 SGHAT and CDR2 FQDESV (reference sequence). Losses at the gene ends were 1 base for V and 1 base for J; bases not matched to a gene: 9. The CDR3 DNA reads as TGTGCCAGCAGCTTAGTTGTAGGGACAGCCCAGAACACTGAAGCTTTCTTT. This codes for CASSLVVGTAQNTEAFF. The complete variable domain, with remaining parts taken from reference TRBV11-1 and TRBJ1-1, reads EAEVAQSPRYKITEKSQAVAFWCDPISGHATLYWYRQILGQGPELLVQFQDESVVDDSQLPKDRFSAERLKGVDSTLKIQPAELGDSAMYLCASSLVVGTAQNTEAFFGQGTRLTVV.

This clonotype came up a few times. This rearrangement joins TRBV6-1 to TRBJ2-5; D uncertain. The CDR3 runs to 14 residues. Germline values: CDR1 MNHNS, CDR2 SASEGT. V was cut by 4 bases and J by 3 bases, with 12 bases left in between. CDR3 loop: CASSAIPEEETQYF. CDR3 sequence (DNA): TGTGCCAGCAGTGCCATACCAGAGGAAGAGACCCAGTACTTC.

A few counts support this clonotype. J is TRBJ1-2 and V is TRBV25-1; D is unresolved. CDR1 and CDR2 (germline): MGHDK, SYGVNS. V was pared by 4 bases and J by 5 bases, with 17 bases between. The CDR3 is 15 residues long. Here the CDR3 reads CASSGPFLGNYGYTF. The CDR3 bases are TGTGCCAGCAGTGGACCGTTTCTGGGAAATTATGGCTACACCTTC.

This clonotype has a count of ten or more. V and J are TRBV7-9 and TRBJ1-4, with TRBD1 matching 7 bases. Germline V gene data show CDR1 as SEHNR and CDR2 as FQNEAQ (reference sequence). The CDR3 covers 14 residues. The V gene end was trimmed by 3 bases and the J gene end by 6 bases; junction bases not matched to a gene: 4. CDR3 DNA sequence: TGTGCCAGCAGCTTCGAGGGGGCAGATGAAAAACTGTTTTTT. Protein product: CASSFEGADEKLFF.

This clonotype was detected ten times or more. CDR3 region: CSARFGGAGGTEAFF. The CDR3 DNA reads as TGCAGTGCTAGATTCGGGGGCGCAGGAGGCACTGAAGCTTTCTTT. The J gene is TRBJ1-1, the V gene TRBV20-1, with D possibly TRBD1 on 6 matching bases. The CDR3 sequence is 15 residues long. V lost 2 bases to trimming and J lost 4 bases, with 17 bases between them. The V gene's germline CDR1 is DFQATT and CDR2 SNEGSKA (reference sequence).

This clonotype appeared many times. The chain is built from TRBV5-6 and TRBJ1-1; possibly TRBD1 for D (5 bases). Germline V gene sequence: CDR1 SGHDT, CDR2 YYEEEE. This CDR3 has 15 amino acids. V was cut by 4 bases and J by 0 bases, with 13 bases left in between. DNA of the CDR3: TGTGCCAGCAGCCCGGGACCGGGCGTGAACACTGAAGCTTTCTTT. Residues: CASSPGPGVNTEAFF. The variable domain in full, completed from reference TRBV5-6 and TRBJ1-1, reads DAGVTQSPTHLIKTRGQQVTLRCSPKSGHDTVSWYQQALGQGPQFIFQYYEEEERQRGNFPDRFSGHQFPNYSSELNVNALLLGDSALYLCASSPGPGVNTEAFFGQGTRLTVV.

This clonotype showed up many times. J is TRBJ1-6 and V is TRBV7-2, with TRBD1 as a possible D gene (5 bases). Looked up from germline, CDR1 is SGHTA and CDR2 is FQGNSA. The V end was cut by 1 base, the J end by 2 bases, with 6 bases between. CDR3 length: 15 amino acids. CDR3 nucleotide sequence: TGTGCCAGCAGCTTAGAGGGGCCCTATAATTCACCCCTCCACTTT. Residues: CASSLEGPYNSPLHF.

The V call is TRBV19, the J call TRBJ2-3; the match to TRBD2 covers 10 bases. The CDR3 is 16 amino acids. V was pared by 5 bases and J by 2 bases, with 7 bases of the junction left unmatched. Germline V CDR1 and CDR2: LNHDA, SQIVND (reference sequence). This chain's CDR3 is CASSVLAGATTDTQYF. CDR3 coding DNA: TGTGCCAGTAGTGTCCTAGCGGGGGCCACCACAGATACGCAGTATTTT.

There are a few counts of this clonotype. The genes are TRBV4-1 and TRBJ2-3; D might be TRBD2 (5 bases). Germline assignment: CDR1 MGHRA and CDR2 YSYEKL. The CDR3 covers 16 residues. V shed 2 bases and J shed 0 bases, with 12 bases lying between them. The CDR3: CASSQSPGISTDTQYF. The CDR3 DNA reads TGCGCCAGCAGCCAAAGCCCCGGGATTAGCACAGATACGCAGTATTTT.